Sequencing of this TCR beta chain was carried out in a study of blood T cells in healthy people across ages. Whole-study findings and limits: Whereas aged donors had fewer naive CD4+ cells, long-lived donors had more of them and higher diversity. It was found that TCR beta diversity correlated strongly with the percentage of naive T cells.

Notes on this clonotype: Its antigen is as yet unknown.

Every participating donor contributed about 10 milliliters of peripheral blood through a draw. With a J-beta primer mix and a sample-barcoded 5' primer, a second PCR ran roughly 6 to 12 cycles. TCRdb redid the calling of the 5' RACE reads with MiXCR, one entry per CDR3 protein. The profile shows about 780,000 distinct CDR3 sequences, more than 25% of them singletons. The CDR3 is 16 residues long. The trim removed 4 bases at V and 9 bases at J, leaving 14 bases unmatched. The germline CDR1 and CDR2 sequences are SGDLS and YYNGEE. The same specimen was also included in a second study, on T cells of mothers and their children. That work states: Every mother produced more than 9.5 million TCR beta CDR3 reads, whereas every child provided about 3 million.

The chain has TRBV9 and TRBJ1-5; 9 bases are shared with TRBD1. This clonotype was obtained from a boy aged 5-17 years in good health. The sequencing input was blood. This CDR3 reads CASSPGTGSKGWPQHF. The CDR3 region has the DNA TGTGCCAGCAGCCCCGGGACAGGGAGCAAAGGTTGGCCCCAGCATTTT. The variable domain in full, with the rest retrieved from reference TRBV9 and TRBJ1-5, is DSGVTQTPKHLITATGQRVTLRCSPRSGDLSVYWYQQSLDQGLQFLIQYYNGEERAKGNILERFSAQQFPDLHSELNLSSLELGDSALYFCASSPGTGSKGWPQHFGDGTRLSIL.